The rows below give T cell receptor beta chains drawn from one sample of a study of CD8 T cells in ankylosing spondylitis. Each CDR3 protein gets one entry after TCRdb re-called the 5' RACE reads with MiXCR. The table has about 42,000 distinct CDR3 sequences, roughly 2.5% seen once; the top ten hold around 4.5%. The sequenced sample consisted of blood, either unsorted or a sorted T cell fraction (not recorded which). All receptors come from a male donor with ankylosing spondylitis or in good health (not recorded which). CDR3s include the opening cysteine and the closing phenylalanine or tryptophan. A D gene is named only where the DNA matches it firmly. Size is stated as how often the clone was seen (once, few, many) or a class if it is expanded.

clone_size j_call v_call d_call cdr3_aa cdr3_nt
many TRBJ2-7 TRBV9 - CASSVAVETGEQYF TGTGCCAGCAGCGTAGCTGTGGAGACCGGCGAGCAGTACTTC
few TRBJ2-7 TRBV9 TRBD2 CASSAGLAGVYEQYF TGTGCCAGCAGCGCAGGACTAGCGGGAGTGTACGAGCAGTACTTC
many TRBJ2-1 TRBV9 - CASSVGGGTYNEQFF TGTGCCAGCAGCGTAGGGGGCGGGACCTACAATGAGCAGTTCTTC
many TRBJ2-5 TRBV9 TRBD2 CASSPLSGRPQETQYF TGTGCCAGCAGCCCCCTTAGCGGGAGGCCCCAAGAGACCCAGTACTTC
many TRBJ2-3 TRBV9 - CASSVAYGDTQYF TGTGCCAGCAGCGTGGCGTATGGAGATACGCAGTATTTT
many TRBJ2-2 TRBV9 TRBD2 CASSVSLAGRNTGELFF TGTGCCAGCAGCGTCTCTCTAGCGGGAAGGAACACCGGGGAGCTGTTTTTT
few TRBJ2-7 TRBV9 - CASSGPQGRGEQYF TGTGCCAGCAGCGGCCCCCAGGGGAGAGGCGAGCAGTACTTC
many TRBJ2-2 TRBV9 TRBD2 CASSVATGGTGELFF TGTGCCAGCAGCGTAGCTACGGGAGGGACCGGGGAGCTGTTTTTT
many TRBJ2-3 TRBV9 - CASSVDSSLSTDTQYF TGTGCCAGCAGCGTCGACAGCTCGCTAAGCACAGATACGCAGTATTTT
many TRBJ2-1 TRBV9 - CASSVVGSGSYNEQFF TGTGCCAGCAGCGTAGTCGGGAGTGGCTCCTACAATGAGCAGTTCTTC
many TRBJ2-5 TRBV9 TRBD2 CASSVGLAVQETQYF TGTGCCAGCAGCGTAGGACTAGCGGTACAAGAGACCCAGTACTTC
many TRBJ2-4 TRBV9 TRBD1 CASSVADRANIQYF TGTGCCAGCAGCGTAGCTGACAGGGCAAACATTCAGTACTTC
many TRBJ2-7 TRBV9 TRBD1 CASSVAWQGAWEQYF TGTGCCAGCAGCGTAGCTTGGCAGGGGGCATGGGAGCAGTACTTC
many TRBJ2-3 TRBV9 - CASSAPRGGADTQYF TGTGCCAGCAGCGCCCCAAGGGGGGGAGCAGATACGCAGTATTTT
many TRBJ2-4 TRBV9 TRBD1 CASSSNAPGQGSKNIQYF TGTGCCAGCAGCTCGAATGCTCCGGGACAGGGGTCCAAAAACATTCAGTACTTC
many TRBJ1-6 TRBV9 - CASSVETANNSPLHF TGTGCCAGCAGCGTAGAGACAGCTAATAATTCACCCCTCCACTTT
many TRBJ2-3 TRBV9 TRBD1 CASSGRQGADTQYF TGTGCCAGCAGCGGCCGACAGGGGGCAGATACGCAGTATTTT
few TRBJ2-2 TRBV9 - CASSVGGRASNTGELFF TGTGCCAGCAGCGTAGGAGGAAGAGCTTCCAACACCGGGGAGCTGTTTTTT
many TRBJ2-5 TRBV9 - CASSDLGTQYF TGTGCCAGCAGTGATCTAGGGACCCAGTACTTC
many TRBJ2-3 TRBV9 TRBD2 CASSVVRGGADTQYF TGTGCCAGCAGCGTAGTTCGGGGAGGGGCAGATACGCAGTATTTT
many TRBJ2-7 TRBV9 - CASSKVQGSYEQYF TGTGCCAGCAGCAAGGTACAGGGATCCTACGAGCAGTACTTC
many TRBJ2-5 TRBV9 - CASSFGGQETQYF TGTGCCAGCAGTTTCGGGGGCCAAGAGACCCAGTACTTC
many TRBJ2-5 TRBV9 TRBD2 CASSPGTSGETQYF TGTGCCAGCAGCCCCGGGACTAGCGGAGAGACCCAGTACTTC
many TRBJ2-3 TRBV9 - CASGRTPDTQYF TGTGCCAGCGGTAGGACTCCAGATACGCAGTATTTT
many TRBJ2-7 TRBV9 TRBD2 CASSETSGRAYEQYF TGTGCCAGCAGCGAGACTAGCGGGAGGGCGTACGAGCAGTACTTC
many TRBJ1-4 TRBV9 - CASSARWGYEKLFF TGTGCCAGCAGCGCCCGCTGGGGGTATGAAAAACTGTTTTTT
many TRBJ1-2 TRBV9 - CASSVGELGGYTF TGTGCCAGCAGCGTAGGGGAGTTGGGAGGCTACACCTTC